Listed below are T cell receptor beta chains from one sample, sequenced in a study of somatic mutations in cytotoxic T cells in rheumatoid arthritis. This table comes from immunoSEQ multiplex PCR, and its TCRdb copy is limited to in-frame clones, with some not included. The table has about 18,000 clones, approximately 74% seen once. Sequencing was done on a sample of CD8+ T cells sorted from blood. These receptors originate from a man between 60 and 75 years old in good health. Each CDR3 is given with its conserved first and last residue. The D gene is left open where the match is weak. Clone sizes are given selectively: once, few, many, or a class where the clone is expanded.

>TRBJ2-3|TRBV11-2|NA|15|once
CASSLGGGRPDTQYF
TGTGCCAGCAGCTTAGGTGGGGGCCGCCCAGATACGCAGTATTTT
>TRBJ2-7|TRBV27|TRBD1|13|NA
CASSPGTGAEQYF
TGTGCCAGCAGCCCAGGGACAGGGGCCGAGCAGTACTTC
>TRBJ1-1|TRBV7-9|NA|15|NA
CASSPRQTGGAEAFF
TGTGCCAGCAGCCCTAGACAGACGGGCGGCGCTGAAGCTTTCTTT
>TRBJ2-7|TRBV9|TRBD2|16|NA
CASSVEGLAGVGEQYF
TGTGCCAGCAGCGTAGAAGGACTAGCGGGAGTAGGCGAGCAGTACTTC
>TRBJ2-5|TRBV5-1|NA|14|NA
CASRPGQQEETQYF
TGCGCCAGCAGACCTGGACAGCAAGAAGAGACCCAGTACTTC
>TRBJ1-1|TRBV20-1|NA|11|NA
CSAPDGTEAFF
TGCAGTGCCCCAGACGGGACTGAAGCTTTCTTT
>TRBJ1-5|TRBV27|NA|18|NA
CASSKVVALRGAGQPQHF
TGTGCCAGCTCCAAGGTGGTAGCGCTTCGGGGGGCAGGCCAGCCCCAGCATTTT
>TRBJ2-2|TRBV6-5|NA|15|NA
CASSYLGVGTGELFF
TGTGCCAGCAGTTACCTCGGGGTGGGCACCGGGGAGCTGTTTTTT
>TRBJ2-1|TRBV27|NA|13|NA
CASSLSFVGEQFF
TGTGCCAGCAGTTTATCCTTCGTCGGTGAGCAGTTCTTC
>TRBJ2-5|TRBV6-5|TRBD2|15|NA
CASSYGLAVQETQYF
TGTGCCAGCAGTTACGGGCTAGCGGTTCAAGAGACCCAGTACTTC
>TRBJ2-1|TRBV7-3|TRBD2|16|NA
CASSLSGRNAYNEQFF
TGTGCCAGCAGCTTAAGCGGGAGGAACGCCTACAATGAGCAGTTCTTC
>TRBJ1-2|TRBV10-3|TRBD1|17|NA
CAISNTGDRERIYGYTF
TGTGCCATCAGTAACACGGGGGACAGGGAGCGAATCTATGGCTACACCTTC
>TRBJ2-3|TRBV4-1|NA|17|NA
CASSQDGPGGYTDTQYF
TGCGCCAGCAGCCAAGATGGGCCAGGGGGGTACACAGATACGCAGTATTTT